The clone carrying this TCR beta chain was picked up many times. The CDR3 is made up of 16 amino acids. CDR1 and CDR2 from the germline V gene are SGDLS and YYNGEE. V dropped 1 base and J dropped 2 bases, with 14 bases sitting between them. This entry comes from a study of type 1 regulatory T cells. Study in general: An in vitro protocol generated T-allo10, a Tr1-enriched, alloantigen-specific CD4 T cell product.

TCRdb reprocessed the reads with MiXCR, giving one entry per CDR3 protein. The data contain approximately 19,000 distinct CDR3 sequences, roughly a tenth of them singletons. This TCR derives from a human donor in good health. Input material: CD4+ T cells, either the whole sample or a sorted fraction (not recorded which). This chain links TRBV9 with TRBJ2-3, with D possibly being TRBD2 (5 bases). DNA for the CDR3: TGTGCCAGCAGCGTACCCGGACGGGGTTACACAGATACGCAGTATTTT. Translated, it gives CASSVPGRGYTDTQYF.